The 32 T cell receptor beta chains below all came from one sample that was sequenced in a study of CD8 T cells in ankylosing spondylitis. Whole-study results and caveats: One TCR beta motif, made up of roughly eight highly homologous variants, appeared characteristic of ankylosing spondylitis blood.

Antigens of these TCRs are unknown. TCRdb re-called the 5' RACE reads with MiXCR, one entry per CDR3 protein. The repertoire includes roughly 350,000 distinct CDR3 sequences, less than 9.5% of them detected once, and about 14% sits in the top ten. Sequencing was performed on blood, either unsorted or a sorted T cell fraction (not recorded which). The receptors were gathered from a male donor with ankylosing spondylitis.

This clonotype appeared a few times. V is TRBV5-1 and J is TRBJ2-5; no reliable D call. The germline V gene has CDR1 SGHRS and CDR2 YFSETQ. V dropped 5 bases and J dropped 5 bases, with 22 bases sitting between them. This CDR3 has 16 amino acids. This chain's CDR3 is CASRTRLPPAGETQYF. The DNA for the CDR3 is TGCGCCAGCAGAACCCGACTGCCTCCCGCCGGGGAGACCCAGTACTTC.

The chain has TRBV5-6 and TRBJ2-5, with D possibly matching TRBD1 (6 bases). CDR3 length equals 13 residues. Trimming took off 4 bases at V and 2 bases at J, with 9 bases between the two ends. Per the germline V gene, CDR1 is SGHDT and CDR2 is YYEEEE. In nucleotides, the CDR3 is TGTGCCAGCAGCGGGGGCTTACAAGAGACCCAGTACTTC. This codes for CASSGGLQETQYF.

This clonotype came up a few times. V and J are TRBV24-1 and TRBJ1-1; possible D gene TRBD1, 6 bases. The CDR3 loop spans 13 amino acids. V dropped 12 bases and J dropped 1 base, with 14 bases sitting between them. Germline lookup yields CDR1 KGHDR and CDR2 SFDVKD. The CDR3 DNA sequence: TGTGCCTCGAGGGGGGCTGCGAACACTGAAGCTTTCTTT. This sequence encodes CASRGAANTEAFF.

This clonotype was recorded at least ten times. The CDR3 reads CASSPLNEQFF. Written as DNA, the CDR3 is TGTGCCAGCAGCCCTTTAAATGAGCAGTTCTTC. The chain combines TRBV12-3 or TRBV12-4 with TRBJ2-1, with D unclear. The CDR3 covers 11 residues. With 6 bases removed from V and 7 bases from J, the gap between germline ends came to 7 bases.

The genes are TRBV20-1 and TRBJ2-1; D is undetermined. Germline lookup yields CDR1 DFQATT and CDR2 SNEGSKA (reference sequence). The CDR3 length is 10 residues. The ends were cut back, 2 bases at V and 8 bases at J, with 4 bases in the middle. The CDR3 coding sequence is TGCAGTGCTAGACCCTATGAGCAGTTCTTC. It yields the protein CSARPYEQFF.

In this sample, this clonotype turned up many times. The V gene is TRBV7-9, the J gene TRBJ1-1, with 8 bases fitting TRBD1. The germline gives CDR1 SEHNR, CDR2 FQNEAQ (reference sequence). The CDR3 is made up of 13 amino acids. V shed 5 bases, J shed 5 bases, and the junction held 4 bases outside the gene matches. Written as DNA, the CDR3 is TGTGCCAGCAGCGACAGGGGTTGGACTGAAGCTTTCTTT. This codes for CASSDRGWTEAFF.

V gene TRBV29-1 combines with J gene TRBJ2-3; 7 bases match TRBD2. Trimming removed 1 base from V and 8 bases from J; junction bases left unmatched: 9. This CDR3 contains 14 residues. Germline V gene sequence: CDR1 SQVTM, CDR2 ANQGSEA. The CDR3 sequence is CSVEGASGRVTQYF. The CDR3 DNA sequence: TGCAGCGTTGAAGGCGCTAGTGGGAGGGTTACGCAGTATTTT.

In its sample, this clonotype was seen many times. This chain uses TRBV7-2 with TRBJ2-1; D possibly matches TRBD1 or TRBD2 (5 bases each). Per germline, CDR1 SGHTA and CDR2 FQGNSA. The CDR3 has 15 residues. Trimming took 8 bases from V and 0 from J, leaving 14 bases between them. Written as DNA, the CDR3 is TGTGCCAGCCCCTCGGGGCCCAGCTCCTACAATGAGCAGTTCTTC. Translation: CASPSGPSSYNEQFF.

This clonotype was counted many times. The rearrangement links TRBV5-1 to TRBJ2-7; D is uncertain. Germline V CDR1 and CDR2: SGHRS, YFSETQ. This CDR3 has 13 residues. V lost 2 bases and J lost 3, with 9 bases in between. The CDR3 bases are TGCGCCAGCAGCTTTTACTACAACTACGAGCAGTACTTC. Its protein is CASSFYYNYEQYF.

The rearrangement links TRBV20-1 to TRBJ2-7, with TRBD2 matching 9 bases. This CDR3 has 14 amino acids. Germline V gene data show CDR1 as DFQATT and CDR2 as SNEGSKA (reference sequence). J gave up 5 bases and V 3 bases, and 8 bases lay outside the gene matches. The CDR3 is CSASASGMANEQYF. In nucleotides, the CDR3 is TGCAGTGCTAGCGCTAGCGGGATGGCCAACGAGCAGTACTTC.

The chain joins TRBV29-1 to TRBJ1-1; 8 nucleotides align to TRBD1. This CDR3 is built from 12 residues. CDR1 is SQVTM, CDR2 ANQGSEA, per germline. Unmatched junction bases numbered 6, after V lost 4 bases and J lost 8 bases. CDR3 protein: CSVAGTGREAFF. In DNA form, the CDR3 reads TGCAGCGTTGCGGGGACAGGTCGCGAAGCTTTCTTT.

The V gene is TRBV5-1, the J gene TRBJ1-2; a possible D gene is TRBD1 (5 bases). The CDR3 length is 15 residues. V dropped 4 bases and J dropped 5 bases, with 18 bases sitting between them. Germline CDR1 and CDR2: SGHRS and YFSETQ. The CDR3 region has the DNA TGCGCCAGCAGCCCCGGCGTAGGGGCTAGGTATGGCTACACCTTC. Translation gives CASSPGVGARYGYTF.

The table lists this clonotype with a few counts. The chain couples TRBV25-1 to TRBJ2-2; 9 bases are shared with TRBD2. V dropped 0 bases and J dropped 1; count of bases not matched to a gene: 12. The CDR3 covers 20 residues. Germline loops: CDR1 MGHDK, CDR2 SYGVNS. The chain's CDR3 is CASSEYSGSGSLGNTGELFF. CDR3 DNA sequence: TGTGCCAGCAGTGAATATAGCGGTAGCGGGAGCCTCGGGAACACCGGGGAGCTGTTTTTT. Variable domain in full (rest from reference TRBV25-1 and TRBJ2-2): EADIYQTPRYLVIGTGKKITLECSQTMGHDKMYWYQQDPGMELHLIHYSYGVNSTEKGDLSSESTVSRIRTEHFPLTLESARPSHTSQYLCASSEYSGSGSLGNTGELFFGEGSRLTVL.

This clonotype occurred many times. This chain connects TRBV11-2 to TRBJ2-5; no clear D. V lost 2 bases and J 2 bases, leaving 9 bases between the germline ends. The CDR3 length is 14 residues. From germline, CDR1 is SGHAT and CDR2 FQNNGV. The CDR3 loop is CASSLTLQQETQYF. DNA of the CDR3: TGTGCCAGCAGCTTAACCTTACAGCAAGAGACCCAGTACTTC.

This clonotype was detected a few times. This chain links TRBV10-3 with TRBJ2-7, with 8 bases fitting TRBD2. The CDR3 runs 15 residues. V lost 6 bases and J lost 5; bases outside the gene matches: 12. The germline gives CDR1 ENHRY, CDR2 SYGVKD. Here the CDR3 DNA reads TGTGCCATCAGGGACCTCCGGGAGGGGACGCACGAGCAGTACTTC. Its protein product is CAIRDLREGTHEQYF.

At least ten counts were recorded for this clonotype. This sequence joins TRBV7-2 and TRBJ2-7; maybe TRBD2 (6 bases). CDR3 size: 12 residues. With 5 bases removed from V and 4 bases from J, the gap between germline ends came to 9 bases. In germline, CDR1 is SGHTA, CDR2 FQGNSA. The CDR3: CASSQLAYEQYF. The DNA of the CDR3 is TGTGCCAGCAGCCAACTAGCTTACGAGCAGTACTTC.

This clonotype was counted ten times or more. The rearrangement joins TRBV6-5 to TRBJ2-2, with D uncertain. The CDR3 covers 14 residues. From germline, CDR1 is MNHEY and CDR2 SVGAGI. V dropped 3 bases and J dropped 0 bases, with 5 bases sitting between them. The CDR3 DNA sequence: TGTGCCAGCAGTTATGGTCCGAACACCGGGGAGCTGTTTTTT. This gives the protein CASSYGPNTGELFF.

As to this clonotype: The junction differs from germline at one of its ends, possibly a read error. This chain links TRBV7-7 with TRBJ2-1; weak D call: TRBD2 (6 bases). Germline-derived CDR1 and CDR2 are SSHAT and FNYEAQ (reference sequence). The CDR3 extends over 15 amino acids. In DNA, the CDR3 is TGTGCTAGCAGACCCAGCGGGCCCTCCTACAATGAGCAGTTCTTC. This sequence encodes CASRPSGPSYNEQFF.

The rearrangement uses TRBV11-3 and TRBJ1-1; 7 nucleotides agree with TRBD1. CDR1 SGHNT and CDR2 YENEEA come from the germline V gene. V lost 6 bases to trimming and J lost 4 bases; unmatched junction nucleotides: 8. This CDR3 comprises 14 residues. CDR3 coding DNA: TGTGCCAGCAGTTTTGAGGGACAGCTCACTGAAGCTTTCTTT. Translation: CASSFEGQLTEAFF.

J is TRBJ2-3 and V is TRBV4-1, with 10 bases fitting TRBD2. Unmatched junction bases numbered 2, after V lost 0 bases and J lost 2 bases. The CDR3 covers 16 residues. CDR1 and CDR2 (germline): MGHRA, YSYEKL. Here the CDR3 reads CASSQELAGYTDTQYF. For the CDR3, the DNA is TGCGCCAGCAGCCAAGAACTAGCGGGATACACAGATACGCAGTATTTT.

The table lists this clonotype with a few counts. The CDR3 DNA is TGCAGTGCTAGTGTAGCGGGAGTAGGTAGGGAGCAGTACTTC. Translated: CSASVAGVGREQYF. The rearrangement links TRBV20-1 to TRBJ2-7; the match to TRBD2 covers 9 bases. Germline values: CDR1 DFQATT, CDR2 SNEGSKA (reference sequence). Germline trimming cut 3 bases from V and 7 bases from J; bases unmatched to any gene: 10. The CDR3 spans 14 residues.

This clonotype has more than one count but fewer than ten. V and J are TRBV5-1 and TRBJ2-7, with 12 bases that match TRBD1. CDR1 and CDR2 (germline): SGHRS, YFSETQ. J gave up 2 bases and V 4 bases, and 4 bases lay outside the gene matches. The CDR3 totals 15 residues. This CDR3 is CASSTGQGAPYEQYF. The CDR3 region has the DNA TGCGCCAGCAGCACGGGACAGGGGGCCCCCTACGAGCAGTACTTC.

In its sample, this clonotype was seen a few times. This chain links TRBV2 with TRBJ2-1; no firm D call. The length of the CDR3 is 14 residues. V was clipped by 7 bases and J by 12 bases, with 22 bases between them. CDR1 and CDR2 from the germline V gene are SNHLY and FYNNEI. The CDR3 region has the DNA TGTGCCAGCACTCAGGCGCGAAGGCCGCCCGGGCAGTTCTTC. It codes for CASTQARRPPGQFF.

There are a few counts of this clonotype. This chain joins TRBV2 and TRBJ1-2, with D possibly being TRBD1 (5 bases). This CDR3 region has 14 residues. V was clipped by 2 bases and J by 5 bases, with 12 bases between them. CDR1 is SNHLY, CDR2 FYNNEI, per germline. The CDR3 reads CASSELGPGYGYTF. CDR3 nucleotides: TGTGCCAGCAGTGAATTAGGGCCAGGGTATGGCTACACCTTC.

The chain uses TRBV27 and TRBJ2-1; either TRBD1 or TRBD2 may fit D (5 bases each). V lost 7 bases and J 2 bases, leaving 24 bases between the germline ends. The CDR3 length is 18 residues. Germline values: CDR1 MNHEY, CDR2 SMNVEV (reference sequence). CDR3 sequence (DNA): TGTGCCAGCACCCCCGGGAAGAGCGTCGGGACCGCCTACAATGAGCAGTTCTTC. Protein product: CASTPGKSVGTAYNEQFF.

The rearrangement joins TRBV19 to TRBJ2-6; D is perhaps TRBD2 (6 bases). The length of the CDR3 is 14 residues. Germline CDR1 reads LNHDA; CDR2 reads SQIVND (reference sequence). V lost 7 bases and J 4 bases, leaving 11 bases between the germline ends. The CDR3 nucleotides read TGTGCCAGTAAGGCCGGAGGGGGGGCCAACGTCCTGACTTTC. This gives the protein CASKAGGGANVLTF.

This clonotype has more than one count but fewer than ten. The CDR3, as DNA: TGCGCCAGCAGCTTGGACCAGGGAGGCTATGGCTACACCTTC. Translated, it gives CASSLDQGGYGYTF. The chain is built from TRBV5-1 and TRBJ1-2, with a weak D call TRBD1 (5 bases). CDR1 SGHRS and CDR2 YFSETQ come from the germline V gene. V was pared by 0 bases and J by 4 bases, with 10 bases between. There are 14 residues in the CDR3.

This clonotype has ten or more counts. The chain has TRBV12-3 or TRBV12-4 and TRBJ2-2; D is unresolved. This CDR3 comprises 14 residues. Trimming removed 7 bases at V and 4 bases at J, with 13 bases between. The CDR3 coding sequence is TGTGCCAGCACCTCGGTTGCGGTCACCGGGGAGCTGTTTTTT. As protein: CASTSVAVTGELFF.

The chain links TRBV6-2 or TRBV6-3 to TRBJ1-5; D uncertain. The V end lost 7 bases, the J end lost 5 bases, and 18 bases lay between the germline ends. The CDR3 is made up of 15 amino acids. From germline, CDR1 is MNHEY and CDR2 SVGEGT. CDR3 sequence reads: CASTSRTDRYQPQHF. In nucleotides, the CDR3 is TGTGCCAGCACCTCCCGAACCGACCGATATCAGCCCCAGCATTTT.

The chain has TRBV27 and TRBJ2-1, with 8 bases lining up with TRBD2. After removal of 1 base from V and 7 bases from J, the junction contained 6 bases not matched to a gene. In germline, CDR1 is MNHEY, CDR2 SMNVEV (reference sequence). The length of the CDR3 is 15 residues. The CDR3 sequence: CASSLFAGGGNEQFF. CDR3 nucleotide sequence: TGTGCCAGCAGTTTATTTGCGGGAGGAGGAAATGAGCAGTTCTTC.

This clonotype was counted many times. The rearrangement joins TRBV20-1 to TRBJ2-3; maybe TRBD1 (5 bases). The CDR3 spans 15 residues. The ends were cut back, 4 bases at V and 6 bases at J, with 20 bases in the middle. The germline V gene has CDR1 DFQATT and CDR2 SNEGSKA (reference sequence). DNA for the CDR3: TGCAGTGCTATCTACAGACAGTGGGGTTTGGATACGCAGTATTTT. This sequence encodes CSAIYRQWGLDTQYF.

The sample holds many counts of this clonotype. This chain joins TRBV7-2 and TRBJ2-2; D not certain. The germline gives CDR1 SGHTA, CDR2 FQGNSA. This CDR3 has 16 residues. Between the trimmed V and J ends, which lost 2 bases and 1 base, there was a span of 11 bases. The CDR3 coding sequence is TGTGCCAGCAGCTTATATGCAGCCCGGAACACCGGGGAGCTGTTTTTT. Its protein product is CASSLYAARNTGELFF.